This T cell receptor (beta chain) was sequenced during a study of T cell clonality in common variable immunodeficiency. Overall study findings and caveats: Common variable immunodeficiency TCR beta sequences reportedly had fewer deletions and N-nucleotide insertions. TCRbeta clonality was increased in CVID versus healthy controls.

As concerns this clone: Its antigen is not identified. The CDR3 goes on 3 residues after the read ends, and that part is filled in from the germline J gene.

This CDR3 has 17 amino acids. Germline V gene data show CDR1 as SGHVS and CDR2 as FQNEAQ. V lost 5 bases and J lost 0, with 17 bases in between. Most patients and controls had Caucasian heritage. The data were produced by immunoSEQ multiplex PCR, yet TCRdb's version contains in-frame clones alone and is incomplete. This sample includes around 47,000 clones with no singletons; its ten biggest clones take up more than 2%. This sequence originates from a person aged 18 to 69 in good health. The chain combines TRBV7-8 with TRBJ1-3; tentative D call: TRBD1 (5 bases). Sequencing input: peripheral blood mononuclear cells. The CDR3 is CASSASPDTRSGNTIYF. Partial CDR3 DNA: TGTGCCAGCAGCGCTTCTCCGGACACTCGCTCTGGAAACACC.